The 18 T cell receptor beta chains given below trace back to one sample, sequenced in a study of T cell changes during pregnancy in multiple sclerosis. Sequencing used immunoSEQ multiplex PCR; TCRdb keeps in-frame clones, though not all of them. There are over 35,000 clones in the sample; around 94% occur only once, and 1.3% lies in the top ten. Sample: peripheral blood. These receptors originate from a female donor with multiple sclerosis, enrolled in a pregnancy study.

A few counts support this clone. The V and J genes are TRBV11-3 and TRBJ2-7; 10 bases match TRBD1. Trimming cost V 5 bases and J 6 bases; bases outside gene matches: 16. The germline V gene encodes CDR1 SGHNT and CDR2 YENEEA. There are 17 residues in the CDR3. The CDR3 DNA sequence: TGTGCCAGCAGCCCGACCTCCGGGACAGGGGCCCTTAGCGAGCAGTACTTC. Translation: CASSPTSGTGALSEQYF.

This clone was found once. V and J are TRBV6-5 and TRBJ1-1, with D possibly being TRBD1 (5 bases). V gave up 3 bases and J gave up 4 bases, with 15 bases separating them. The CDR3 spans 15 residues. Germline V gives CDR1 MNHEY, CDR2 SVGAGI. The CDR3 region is CASSYSHGGGTEAFF. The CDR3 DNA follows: TGTGCCAGCAGTTATTCTCACGGGGGGGGCACTGAAGCTTTCTTT.

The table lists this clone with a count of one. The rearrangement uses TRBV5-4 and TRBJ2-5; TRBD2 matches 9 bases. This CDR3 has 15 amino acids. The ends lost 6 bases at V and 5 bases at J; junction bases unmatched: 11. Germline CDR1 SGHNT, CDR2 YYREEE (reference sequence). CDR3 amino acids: CASMGGRASHETQYF. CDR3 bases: TGTGCCAGCATGGGCGGGAGGGCCTCTCACGAGACCCAGTACTTC.

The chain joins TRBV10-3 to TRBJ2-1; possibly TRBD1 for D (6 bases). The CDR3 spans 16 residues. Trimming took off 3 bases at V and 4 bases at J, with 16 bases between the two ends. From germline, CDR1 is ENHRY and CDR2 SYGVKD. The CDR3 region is CAISDRGPPEYNEQFF. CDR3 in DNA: TGTGCCATCAGTGACAGGGGACCCCCAGAATACAATGAGCAGTTCTTC.

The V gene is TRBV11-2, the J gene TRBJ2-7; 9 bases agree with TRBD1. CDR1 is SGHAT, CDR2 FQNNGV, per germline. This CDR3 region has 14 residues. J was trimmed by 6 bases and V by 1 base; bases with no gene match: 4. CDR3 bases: TGTGCCAGCAGCTTAGGGGGACAGGGCACCGAGCAGTACTTC. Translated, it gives CASSLGGQGTEQYF.

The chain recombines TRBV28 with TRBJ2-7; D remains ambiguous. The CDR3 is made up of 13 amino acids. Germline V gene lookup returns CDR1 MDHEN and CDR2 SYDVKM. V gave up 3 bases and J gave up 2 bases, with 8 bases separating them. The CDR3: CASSFPNAYEQYF. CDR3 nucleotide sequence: TGTGCCAGCAGTTTTCCCAACGCCTACGAGCAGTACTTC. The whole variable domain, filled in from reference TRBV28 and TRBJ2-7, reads DVKVTQSSRYLVKRTGEKVFLECVQDMDHENMFWYRQDPGLGLRLIYFSYDVKMKEKGDIPEGYSVSREKKERFSLILESASTNQTSMYLCASSFPNAYEQYFGPGTRLTVT.

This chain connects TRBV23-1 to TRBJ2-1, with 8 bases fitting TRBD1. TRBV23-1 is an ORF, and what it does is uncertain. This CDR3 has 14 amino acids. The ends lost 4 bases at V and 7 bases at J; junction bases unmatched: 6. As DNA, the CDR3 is TGCGCCAGCAGTCCGCAGGGGGCGGGAAATGAGCAGTTCTTC. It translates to CASSPQGAGNEQFF.

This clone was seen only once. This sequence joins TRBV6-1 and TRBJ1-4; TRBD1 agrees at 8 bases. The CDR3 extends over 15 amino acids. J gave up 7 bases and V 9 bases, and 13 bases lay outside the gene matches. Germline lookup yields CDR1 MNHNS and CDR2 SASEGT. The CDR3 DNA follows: TGTGCCAGTGTGACCGACAGGGGATCGGGTGAAAAACTGTTTTTT. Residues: CASVTDRGSGEKLFF.

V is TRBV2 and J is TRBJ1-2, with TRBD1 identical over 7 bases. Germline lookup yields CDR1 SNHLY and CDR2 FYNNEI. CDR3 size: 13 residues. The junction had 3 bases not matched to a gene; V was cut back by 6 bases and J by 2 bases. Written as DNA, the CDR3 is TGTGCCAGCAGGGAACAGGGGAACTATGGCTACACCTTC. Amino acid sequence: CASREQGNYGYTF.

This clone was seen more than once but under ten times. For the CDR3, the DNA is TGTGCCAGCAGTTACTCAGACGACAGAGCTAGGAGTGGCTACACCTTC. The encoded protein is CASSYSDDRARSGYTF. The J gene is TRBJ1-2, the V gene TRBV6-5; possibly TRBD1 for D (5 bases). The CDR3 runs 16 residues. Germline CDR1 MNHEY, CDR2 SVGAGI. V was pared by 0 bases and J by 7 bases, with 18 bases between.

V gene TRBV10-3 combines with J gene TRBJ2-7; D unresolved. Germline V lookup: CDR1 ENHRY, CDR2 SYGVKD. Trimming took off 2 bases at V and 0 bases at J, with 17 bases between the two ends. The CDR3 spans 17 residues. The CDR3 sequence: CAISEDEAERLSYEQYF. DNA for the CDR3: TGTGCCATCAGTGAGGACGAGGCGGAACGTCTCTCCTACGAGCAGTACTTC.

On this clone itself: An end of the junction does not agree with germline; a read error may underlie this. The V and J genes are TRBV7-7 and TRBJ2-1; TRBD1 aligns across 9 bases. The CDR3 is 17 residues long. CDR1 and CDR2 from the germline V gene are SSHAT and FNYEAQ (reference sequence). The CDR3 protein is CASSLNTPGQGYNEQFF. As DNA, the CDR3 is TGTGCTAGCAGCCTAAACACTCCGGGACAGGGTTACAATGAGCAGTTCTTC.

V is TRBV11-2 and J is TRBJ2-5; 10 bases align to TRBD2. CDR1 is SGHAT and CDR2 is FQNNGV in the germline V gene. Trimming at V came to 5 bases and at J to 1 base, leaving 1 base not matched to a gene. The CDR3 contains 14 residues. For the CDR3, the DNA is TGTGCCAGCAGCGGACTAGCGGCCCAAGAGACCCAGTACTTC. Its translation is CASSGLAAQETQYF.

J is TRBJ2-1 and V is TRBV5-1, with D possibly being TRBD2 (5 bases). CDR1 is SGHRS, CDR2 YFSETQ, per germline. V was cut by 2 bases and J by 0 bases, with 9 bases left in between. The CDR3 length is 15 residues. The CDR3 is CASSFPADSYNEQFF. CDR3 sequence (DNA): TGCGCCAGCAGCTTCCCAGCGGACTCCTACAATGAGCAGTTCTTC.

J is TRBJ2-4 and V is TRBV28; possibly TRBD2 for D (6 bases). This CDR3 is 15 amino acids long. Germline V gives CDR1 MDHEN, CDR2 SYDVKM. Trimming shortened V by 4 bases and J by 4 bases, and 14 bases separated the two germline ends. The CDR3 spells CASSSLGTDKNIQYF. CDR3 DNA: TGTGCCAGCAGTTCCTTAGGGACTGATAAAAACATTCAGTACTTC. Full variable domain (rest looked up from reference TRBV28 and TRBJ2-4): DVKVTQSSRYLVKRTGEKVFLECVQDMDHENMFWYRQDPGLGLRLIYFSYDVKMKEKGDIPEGYSVSREKKERFSLILESASTNQTSMYLCASSSLGTDKNIQYFGAGTRLSVL.

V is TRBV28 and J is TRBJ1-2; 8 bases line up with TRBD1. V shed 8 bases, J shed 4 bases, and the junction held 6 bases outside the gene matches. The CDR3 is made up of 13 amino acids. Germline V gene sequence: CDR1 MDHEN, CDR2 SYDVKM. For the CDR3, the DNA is TGTGCCAGCGACAGGGGCCTAACCTATGGCTACACCTTC. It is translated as CASDRGLTYGYTF.

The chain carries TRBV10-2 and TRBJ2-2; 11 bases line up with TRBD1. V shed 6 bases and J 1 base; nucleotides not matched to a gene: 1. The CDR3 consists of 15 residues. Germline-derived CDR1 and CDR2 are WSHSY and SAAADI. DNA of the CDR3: TGCGCCAGCAGGGGGACAGGGGGGAACACCGGGGAGCTGTTTTTT. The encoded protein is CASRGTGGNTGELFF.

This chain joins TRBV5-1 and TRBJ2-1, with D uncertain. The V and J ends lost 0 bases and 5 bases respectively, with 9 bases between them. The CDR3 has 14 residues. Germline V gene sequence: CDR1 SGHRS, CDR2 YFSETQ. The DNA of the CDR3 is TGCGCCAGCAGCTTGGGCCAGACGGACAATGAGCAGTTCTTC. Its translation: CASSLGQTDNEQFF.